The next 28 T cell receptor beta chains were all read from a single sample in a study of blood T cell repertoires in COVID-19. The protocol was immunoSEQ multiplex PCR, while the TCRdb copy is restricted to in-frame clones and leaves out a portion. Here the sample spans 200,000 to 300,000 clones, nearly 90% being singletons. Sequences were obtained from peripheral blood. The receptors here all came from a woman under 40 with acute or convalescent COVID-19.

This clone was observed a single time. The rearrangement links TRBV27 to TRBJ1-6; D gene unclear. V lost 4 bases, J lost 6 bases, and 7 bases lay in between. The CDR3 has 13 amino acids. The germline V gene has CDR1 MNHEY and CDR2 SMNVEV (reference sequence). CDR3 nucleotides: TGTGCCAGCAGTTGGACTGTTAATTCACCCCTCCACTTT. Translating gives CASSWTVNSPLHF.

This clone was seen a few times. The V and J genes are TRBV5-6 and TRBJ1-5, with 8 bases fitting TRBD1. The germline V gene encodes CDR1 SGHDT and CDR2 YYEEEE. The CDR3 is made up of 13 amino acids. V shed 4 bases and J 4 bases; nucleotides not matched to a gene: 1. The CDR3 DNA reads TGTGCCAGCAGCCGGACAGGGAATCAGCCCCAGCATTTT. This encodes CASSRTGNQPQHF.

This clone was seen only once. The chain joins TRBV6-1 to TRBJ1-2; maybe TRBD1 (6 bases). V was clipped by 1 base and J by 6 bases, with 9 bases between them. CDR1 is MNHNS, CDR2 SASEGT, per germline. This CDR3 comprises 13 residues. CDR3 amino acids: CASSEETGNGYTF. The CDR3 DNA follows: TGTGCCAGCAGTGAAGAAACAGGGAATGGCTACACCTTC.

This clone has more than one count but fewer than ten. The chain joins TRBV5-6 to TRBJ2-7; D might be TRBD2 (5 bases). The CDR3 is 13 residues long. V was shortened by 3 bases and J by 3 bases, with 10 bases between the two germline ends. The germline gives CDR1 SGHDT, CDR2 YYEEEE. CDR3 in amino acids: CASSSLLDYEQYF. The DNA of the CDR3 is TGTGCCAGCAGCTCTTTACTAGACTACGAGCAGTACTTC. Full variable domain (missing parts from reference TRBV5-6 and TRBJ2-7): DAGVTQSPTHLIKTRGQQVTLRCSPKSGHDTVSWYQQALGQGPQFIFQYYEEEERQRGNFPDRFSGHQFPNYSSELNVNALLLGDSALYLCASSSLLDYEQYFGPGTRLTVT.

The CDR3 nucleotides are TGTGCCAGCAGCTTAGTAGGCGGAGACTACGAGCAGTACTTC. This gives the protein CASSLVGGDYEQYF. The chain recombines TRBV7-9 with TRBJ2-7; D remains unclear. This CDR3 contains 14 residues. V shed 1 base and J shed 3 bases, with 10 bases lying between them. CDR1 and CDR2 (germline): SEHNR, FQNEAQ (reference sequence).

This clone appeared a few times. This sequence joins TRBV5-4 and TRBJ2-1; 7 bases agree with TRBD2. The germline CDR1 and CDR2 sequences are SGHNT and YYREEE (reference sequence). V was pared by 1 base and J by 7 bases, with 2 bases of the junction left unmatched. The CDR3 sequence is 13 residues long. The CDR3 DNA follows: TGTGCCAGCAGCTTGATAGCGGGTAATGAGCAGTTCTTC. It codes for CASSLIAGNEQFF.

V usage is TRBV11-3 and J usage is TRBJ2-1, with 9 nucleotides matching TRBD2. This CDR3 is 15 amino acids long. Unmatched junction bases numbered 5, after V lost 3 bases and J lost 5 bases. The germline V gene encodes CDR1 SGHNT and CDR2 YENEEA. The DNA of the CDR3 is TGTGCCAGCAGCTTCCTTAGCGGGAGAGACAATGAGCAGTTCTTC. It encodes CASSFLSGRDNEQFF.

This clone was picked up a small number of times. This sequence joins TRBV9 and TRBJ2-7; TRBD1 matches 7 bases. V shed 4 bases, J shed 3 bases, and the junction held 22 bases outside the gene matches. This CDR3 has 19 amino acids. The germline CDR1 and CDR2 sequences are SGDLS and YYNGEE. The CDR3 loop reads CASSSNPGQQLIRDYEQYF. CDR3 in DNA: TGTGCCAGCAGCAGTAACCCGGGACAGCAATTGATTCGGGACTACGAGCAGTACTTC.

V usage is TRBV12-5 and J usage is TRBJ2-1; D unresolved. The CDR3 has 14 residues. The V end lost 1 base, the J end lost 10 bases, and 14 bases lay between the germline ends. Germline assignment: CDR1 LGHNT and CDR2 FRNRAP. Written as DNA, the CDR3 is TGTGCTAGTGGTTTGGGGGCTTTGTCTACCGAGCAGTTCTTC. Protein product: CASGLGALSTEQFF.

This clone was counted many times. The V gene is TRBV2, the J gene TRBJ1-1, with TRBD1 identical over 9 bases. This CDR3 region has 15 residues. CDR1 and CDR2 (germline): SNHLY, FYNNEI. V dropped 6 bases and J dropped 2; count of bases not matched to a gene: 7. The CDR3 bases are TGTGCCAGCAGACGTGACAGGGGGTATAACACTGAAGCTTTCTTT. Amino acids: CASRRDRGYNTEAFF.

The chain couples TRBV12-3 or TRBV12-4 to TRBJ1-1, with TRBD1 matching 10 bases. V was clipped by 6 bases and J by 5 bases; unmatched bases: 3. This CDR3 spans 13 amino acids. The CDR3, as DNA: TGTGCCAGCAGGACAGGGGGCCGGACTGAAGCTTTCTTT. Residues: CASRTGGRTEAFF.

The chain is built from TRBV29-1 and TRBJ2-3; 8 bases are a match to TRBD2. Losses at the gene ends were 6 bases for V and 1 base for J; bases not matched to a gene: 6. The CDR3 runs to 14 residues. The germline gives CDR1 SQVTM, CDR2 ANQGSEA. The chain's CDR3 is CSVATSGRTDTQYF. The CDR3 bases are TGCAGCGTCGCTACTAGCGGACGCACAGATACGCAGTATTTT.

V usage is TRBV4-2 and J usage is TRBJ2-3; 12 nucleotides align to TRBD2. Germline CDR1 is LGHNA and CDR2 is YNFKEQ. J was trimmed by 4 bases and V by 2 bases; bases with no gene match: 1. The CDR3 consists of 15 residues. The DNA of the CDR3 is TGTGCCAGCAGCCAACTAGCGGGAGGGCCAGATACGCAGTATTTT. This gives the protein CASSQLAGGPDTQYF.

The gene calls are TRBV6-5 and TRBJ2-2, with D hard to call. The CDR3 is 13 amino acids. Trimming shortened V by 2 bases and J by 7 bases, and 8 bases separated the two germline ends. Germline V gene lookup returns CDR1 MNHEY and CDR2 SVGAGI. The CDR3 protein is CASSYPPVGELFF. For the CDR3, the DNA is TGTGCCAGCAGTTACCCCCCCGTCGGGGAGCTGTTTTTT.

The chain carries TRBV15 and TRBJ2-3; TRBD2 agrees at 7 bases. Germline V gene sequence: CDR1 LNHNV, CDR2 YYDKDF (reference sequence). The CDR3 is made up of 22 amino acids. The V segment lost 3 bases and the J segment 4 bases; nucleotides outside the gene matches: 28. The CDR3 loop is CATSRFPTSDTRDYYAPDTQYF. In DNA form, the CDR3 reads TGTGCCACCAGCAGGTTCCCAACCTCTGACACTAGGGACTACTACGCACCAGATACGCAGTATTTT.

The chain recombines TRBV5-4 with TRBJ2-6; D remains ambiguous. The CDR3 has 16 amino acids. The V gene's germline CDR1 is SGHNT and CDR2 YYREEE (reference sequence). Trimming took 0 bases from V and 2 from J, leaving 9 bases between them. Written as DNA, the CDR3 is TGTGCCAGCAGCTTGGGCACTCTAGCTGGGGCCAACGTCCTGACTTTC. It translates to CASSLGTLAGANVLTF.

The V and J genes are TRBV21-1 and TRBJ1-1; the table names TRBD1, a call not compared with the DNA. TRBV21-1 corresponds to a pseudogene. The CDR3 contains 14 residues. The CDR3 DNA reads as TGTGCCAGCAGATTCGACAGGGAAGACACTGAAGCTTTCTTT. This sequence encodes CASRFDREDTEAFF.

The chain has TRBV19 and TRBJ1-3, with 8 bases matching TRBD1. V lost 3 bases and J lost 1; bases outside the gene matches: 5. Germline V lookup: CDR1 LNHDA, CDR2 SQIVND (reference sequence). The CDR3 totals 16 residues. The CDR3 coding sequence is TGTGCCAGTAGTATGGTCCAGGGGGCTTCTGGAAACACCATATATTTT. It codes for CASSMVQGASGNTIYF.

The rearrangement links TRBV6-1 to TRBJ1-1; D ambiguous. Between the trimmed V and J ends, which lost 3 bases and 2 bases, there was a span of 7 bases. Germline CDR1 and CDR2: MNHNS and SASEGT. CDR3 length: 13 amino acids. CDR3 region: CASSDQFNTEAFF. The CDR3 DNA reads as TGTGCCAGCAGTGATCAATTTAACACTGAAGCTTTCTTT.

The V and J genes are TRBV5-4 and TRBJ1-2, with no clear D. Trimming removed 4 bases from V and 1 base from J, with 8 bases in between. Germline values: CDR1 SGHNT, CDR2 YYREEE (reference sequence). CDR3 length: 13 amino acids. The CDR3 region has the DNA TGTGCCAGCAGCCTAGGAGGTAACTATGGCTACACCTTC. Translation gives CASSLGGNYGYTF. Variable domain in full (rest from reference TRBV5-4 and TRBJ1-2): ETGVTQSPTHLIKTRGQQVTLRCSSQSGHNTVSWYQQALGQGPQFIFQYYREEENGRGNFPPRFSGLQFPNYSSELNVNALELDDSALYLCASSLGGNYGYTFGSGTRLTVV.

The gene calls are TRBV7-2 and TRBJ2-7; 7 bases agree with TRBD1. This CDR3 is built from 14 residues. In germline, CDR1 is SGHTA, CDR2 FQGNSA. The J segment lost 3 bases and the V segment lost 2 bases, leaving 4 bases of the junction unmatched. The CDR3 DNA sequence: TGTGCCAGCAGCTTAACCCGACAGGGCTACGAGCAGTACTTC. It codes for CASSLTRQGYEQYF.

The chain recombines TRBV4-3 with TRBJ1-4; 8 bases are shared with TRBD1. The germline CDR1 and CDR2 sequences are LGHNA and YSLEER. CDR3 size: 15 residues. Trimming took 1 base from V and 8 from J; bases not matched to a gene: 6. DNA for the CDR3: TGCGCCAGCAGCCAAGTGTGGACAGGGAAGGAAAAACTGTTTTTT. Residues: CASSQVWTGKEKLFF.

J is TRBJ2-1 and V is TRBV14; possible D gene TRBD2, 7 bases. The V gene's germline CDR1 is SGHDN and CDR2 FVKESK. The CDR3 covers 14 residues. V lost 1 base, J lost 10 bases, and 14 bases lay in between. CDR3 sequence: CASSQARGGVEQFF. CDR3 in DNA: TGTGCCAGCAGCCAAGCTAGAGGGGGGGTGGAGCAGTTCTTC.

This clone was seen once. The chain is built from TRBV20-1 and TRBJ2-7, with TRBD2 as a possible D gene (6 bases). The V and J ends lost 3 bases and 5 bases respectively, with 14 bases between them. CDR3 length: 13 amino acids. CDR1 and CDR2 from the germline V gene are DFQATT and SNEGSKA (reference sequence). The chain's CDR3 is CSASGGAGDEQYF. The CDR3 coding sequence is TGCAGTGCTAGTGGCGGGGCTGGGGACGAGCAGTACTTC.

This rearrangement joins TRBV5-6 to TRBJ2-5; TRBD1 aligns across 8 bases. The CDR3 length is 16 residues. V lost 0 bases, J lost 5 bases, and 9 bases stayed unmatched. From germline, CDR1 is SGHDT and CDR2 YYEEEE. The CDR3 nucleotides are TGTGCCAGCAGCTTGGGGCAGGGGGCAGGAGGGGAGACCCAGTACTTC. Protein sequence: CASSLGQGAGGETQYF. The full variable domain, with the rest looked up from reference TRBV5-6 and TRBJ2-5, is DAGVTQSPTHLIKTRGQQVTLRCSPKSGHDTVSWYQQALGQGPQFIFQYYEEEERQRGNFPDRFSGHQFPNYSSELNVNALLLGDSALYLCASSLGQGAGGETQYFGPGTRLLVL.

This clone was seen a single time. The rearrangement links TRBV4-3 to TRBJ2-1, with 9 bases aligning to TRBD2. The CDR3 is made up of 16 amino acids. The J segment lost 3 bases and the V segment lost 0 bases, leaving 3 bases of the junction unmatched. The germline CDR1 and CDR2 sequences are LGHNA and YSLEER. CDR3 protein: CASSQDGTSNYNEQFF. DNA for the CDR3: TGCGCCAGCAGCCAAGATGGGACTAGCAACTACAATGAGCAGTTCTTC.

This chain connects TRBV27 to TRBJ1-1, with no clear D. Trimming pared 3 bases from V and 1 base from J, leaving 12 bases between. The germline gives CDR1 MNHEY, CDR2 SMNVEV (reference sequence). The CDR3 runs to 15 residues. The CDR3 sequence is CASSFWLVRNTEAFF. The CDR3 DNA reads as TGTGCCAGCAGTTTCTGGTTGGTGAGGAACACTGAAGCTTTCTTT.

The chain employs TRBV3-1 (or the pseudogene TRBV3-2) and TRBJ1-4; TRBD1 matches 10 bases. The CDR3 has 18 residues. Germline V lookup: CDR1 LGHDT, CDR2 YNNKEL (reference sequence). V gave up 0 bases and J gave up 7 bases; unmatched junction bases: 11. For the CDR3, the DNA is TGTGCCAGCAGCCAAGATAGAGGGTTGGGGGACAGGGGTGAAAAACTGTTTTTT. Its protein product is CASSQDRGLGDRGEKLFF.